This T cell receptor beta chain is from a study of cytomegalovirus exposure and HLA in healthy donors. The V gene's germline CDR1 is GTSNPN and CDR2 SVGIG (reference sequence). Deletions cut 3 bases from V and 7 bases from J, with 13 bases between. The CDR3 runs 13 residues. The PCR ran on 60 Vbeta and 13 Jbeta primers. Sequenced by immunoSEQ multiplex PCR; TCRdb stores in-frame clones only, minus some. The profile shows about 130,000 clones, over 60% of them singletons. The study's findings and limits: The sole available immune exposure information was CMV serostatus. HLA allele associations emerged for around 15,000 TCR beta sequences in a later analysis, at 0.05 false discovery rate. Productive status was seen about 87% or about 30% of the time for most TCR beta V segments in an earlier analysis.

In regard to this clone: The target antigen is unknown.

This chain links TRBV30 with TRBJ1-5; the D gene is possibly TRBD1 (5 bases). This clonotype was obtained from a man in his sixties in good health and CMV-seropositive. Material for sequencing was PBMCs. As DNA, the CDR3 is TGTGCCTGGAGGGGTGGAGGGGTCCAGCCCCAGCATTTT. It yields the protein CAWRGGGVQPQHF.